Presented here are 23 T cell receptor beta chains from one specimen sequenced in a study of blood T cell repertoires in COVID-19. Only in-frame clones appear in the TCRdb table, and some are missing; sequencing was by immunoSEQ multiplex PCR. The sample carries 30,000 or so clones, roughly 85% recorded once. Material: peripheral blood. Receptor source: a man older than 75 with active COVID-19.

This clone was seen a handful of times. The chain joins TRBV11-2 to TRBJ2-3; D gene ambiguous. The CDR3 extends over 12 amino acids. V was cut by 5 bases and J by 1 base, with 4 bases left in between. Looked up from germline, CDR1 is SGHAT and CDR2 is FQNNGV. CDR3 sequence reads: CASSLRTDTQYF. The CDR3 DNA is TGTGCCAGCAGCCTCCGCACAGATACGCAGTATTTT. Together with reference TRBV11-2 and TRBJ2-3, the CDR3 gives the full variable domain: EAGVAQSPRYKIIEKRQSVAFWCNPISGHATLYWYQQILGQGPKLLIQFQNNGVVDDSQLPKDRFSAERLKGVDSTLKIQPAKLEDSAVYLCASSLRTDTQYFGPGTRLTVL.

The rearrangement links TRBV27 to TRBJ2-2; no firm D call. Trimming pared 4 bases from V and 3 bases from J, leaving 3 bases between. CDR3 length: 12 amino acids. Germline-derived CDR1 and CDR2 are MNHEY and SMNVEV (reference sequence). The CDR3 DNA sequence: TGTGCCAGCAGTTCATACACCGGGGAGCTGTTTTTT. Amino acid sequence: CASSSYTGELFF.

In its sample, this clone was seen a few times. The rearrangement joins TRBV9 to TRBJ1-1; D is ambiguous. V was shortened by 0 bases and J by 4 bases, with 7 bases between the two germline ends. CDR1 is SGDLS and CDR2 is YYNGEE in the germline V gene. The CDR3 sequence is 13 residues long. CDR3 bases: TGTGCCAGCAGCGTAGGGCCAGGCACTGAAGCTTTCTTT. Its protein is CASSVGPGTEAFF.

On this clone: This sample includes further DNA sequences coding for the same CDR3. The rearrangement joins TRBV5-4 to TRBJ2-2; a weak D match, TRBD2 (7 bases). V was cut by 0 bases and J by 6 bases, with 9 bases left in between. CDR3 size: 14 residues. Germline CDR1 is SGHNT and CDR2 is YYREEE (reference sequence). CDR3 protein: CASSLAGGPGELFF. The CDR3 DNA follows: TGTGCCAGCAGCTTGGCGGGGGGCCCCGGGGAGCTGTTTTTT.

CDR3 amino acids: CATGEGTYNEQFF. CDR3 coding DNA: TGTGCCACCGGAGAAGGCACCTACAATGAGCAGTTCTTC. The J gene is TRBJ2-1, the V gene TRBV24-1, with no clear D. V lost 9 bases and J lost 2, with 10 bases in between. Germline CDR1 reads KGHDR; CDR2 reads SFDVKD. CDR3 length equals 13 residues.

The chain recombines TRBV18 with TRBJ1-2; possible D gene TRBD1, 5 bases. V shed 1 base and J shed 4 bases, with 13 bases lying between them. The CDR3 consists of 15 residues. From germline, CDR1 is KGHSH and CDR2 LQKENI. This CDR3 reads CASSPQGPQGYGYTF. The CDR3 DNA sequence: TGTGCCAGCTCACCACAGGGGCCCCAAGGCTATGGCTACACCTTC.

This clone was seen only a few times. This chain connects TRBV3-1 (or the pseudogene TRBV3-2) to TRBJ1-2; D is unresolved. CDR1 and CDR2 (germline): LGHDT, YNNKEL (reference sequence). Trimming pared 0 bases from V and 4 bases from J, leaving 9 bases between. CDR3 length equals 14 residues. DNA of the CDR3: TGTGCCAGCAGCCAAGATCCAGGATCCTATGGCTACACCTTC. It specifies CASSQDPGSYGYTF.

The V gene is TRBV5-1, the J gene TRBJ2-5; 11 nucleotides agree with TRBD1. After removal of 4 bases from V and 4 bases from J, the junction contained 3 bases not matched to a gene. Germline V gives CDR1 SGHRS, CDR2 YFSETQ. The CDR3 sequence is 14 residues long. CDR3 sequence: CASSGGTGGETQYF. The CDR3 DNA reads TGCGCCAGCAGCGGAGGGACAGGGGGAGAGACCCAGTACTTC.

The V and J genes are TRBV20-1 and TRBJ2-7; D perhaps matches TRBD1 (5 bases). Germline loops: CDR1 DFQATT, CDR2 SNEGSKA (reference sequence). The CDR3 is 11 residues long. V shed 4 bases and J shed 3 bases, with 7 bases lying between them. The CDR3, as DNA: TGCAGTGCTACCCAGGGCTACGAGCAGTACTTC. Protein product: CSATQGYEQYF.

This chain uses TRBV4-1 with TRBJ1-6; 7 bases agree with TRBD1. The CDR3 is 17 residues long. J gave up 6 bases and V 0 bases, and 8 bases lay outside the gene matches. The V gene's germline CDR1 is MGHRA and CDR2 YSYEKL. The CDR3 loop is CASSQDQGGYGNSPLHF. CDR3 coding DNA: TGCGCCAGCAGCCAAGACCAAGGGGGCTACGGTAATTCACCCCTCCACTTT.

The chain uses TRBV5-4 and TRBJ1-2, with TRBD1 identical over 8 bases. V dropped 5 bases and J dropped 4; count of bases not matched to a gene: 1. Germline-derived CDR1 and CDR2 are SGHNT and YYREEE (reference sequence). This CDR3 contains 12 residues. Written as DNA, the CDR3 is TGTGCCAGCAGTGGGACAGGCTATGGCTACACCTTC. Protein: CASSGTGYGYTF. The entire variable domain, with the rest obtained from reference TRBV5-4 and TRBJ1-2, is as follows: ETGVTQSPTHLIKTRGQQVTLRCSSQSGHNTVSWYQQALGQGPQFIFQYYREEENGRGNFPPRFSGLQFPNYSSELNVNALELDDSALYLCASSGTGYGYTFGSGTRLTVV.

This chain joins TRBV7-2 and TRBJ2-3; 12 bases are shared with TRBD1. V shed 0 bases and J 5 bases; nucleotides not matched to a gene: 6. Per the germline V gene, CDR1 is SGHTA and CDR2 is FQGNSA. CDR3 size: 17 residues. The CDR3 loop reads CASSLAGQGAQEDTQYF. In nucleotides, the CDR3 is TGTGCCAGCAGCTTAGCGGGACAGGGGGCGCAGGAAGATACGCAGTATTTT.

This clone is a singleton in its sample. V is TRBV9 and J is TRBJ2-3; TRBD2 agrees at 11 bases. Trimming at V came to 4 bases and at J to 4 bases, leaving 5 bases not matched to a gene. The CDR3 runs to 15 residues. Looked up from germline, CDR1 is SGDLS and CDR2 is YYNGEE. The CDR3 nucleotides read TGTGCCAGCAGCTCCTCGACTAGCGGGGCAGATACGCAGTATTTT. Its translation: CASSSSTSGADTQYF.

This chain links TRBV6-6 with TRBJ1-5, with TRBD1 matching over 7 bases. This CDR3 contains 16 residues. Per germline, CDR1 MNHNY and CDR2 SVGAGI (reference sequence). V was pared by 5 bases and J by 6 bases, with 13 bases of the junction left unmatched. The DNA for the CDR3 is TGTGCCAGCAGTCCCGGGACAGCCGGCGGAGGTCAGCCCCAGCATTTT. Protein product: CASSPGTAGGGQPQHF.

This clone was seen once. The rearrangement joins TRBV29-1 to TRBJ2-1; perhaps TRBD1 as D (5 bases). In germline, CDR1 is SQVTM, CDR2 ANQGSEA. The CDR3 extends over 13 amino acids. With 4 bases removed from V and 2 bases from J, the gap between germline ends came to 9 bases. This chain's CDR3 is CSVAQGAYNEQFF. CDR3 sequence (DNA): TGCAGCGTTGCTCAGGGCGCCTACAATGAGCAGTTCTTC.

The chain employs TRBV18 and TRBJ1-1; D gene unclear. Germline V lookup: CDR1 KGHSH, CDR2 LQKENI. The CDR3 has 13 amino acids. Trimming left V 5 bases short and J 2 bases short, with 9 bases between. CDR3 sequence: CASSGRTNTEAFF. The CDR3 nucleotides read TGTGCCAGCTCAGGCAGAACAAACACTGAAGCTTTCTTT.

The V gene is TRBV7-9, the J gene TRBJ1-2; D ambiguous. Germline-derived CDR1 and CDR2 are SEHNR and FQNEAQ (reference sequence). Trimming removed 1 base at V and 3 bases at J, with 12 bases between. This CDR3 is 15 amino acids long. This CDR3 is CASSLEGQAYYGYTF. CDR3 in DNA: TGTGCCAGCAGCTTAGAAGGTCAGGCCTACTATGGCTACACCTTC.

The genes are TRBV6-5 and TRBJ1-1, with no clear D. V dropped 2 bases and J dropped 5 bases, with 12 bases sitting between them. The germline V gene encodes CDR1 MNHEY and CDR2 SVGAGI. The CDR3 is made up of 14 amino acids. CDR3 DNA sequence: TGTGCCAGCAGTTACGAGGACTCGGGGACTGAAGCTTTCTTT. Encoded protein: CASSYEDSGTEAFF.

The V and J genes are TRBV19 and TRBJ2-2; tentative D call: TRBD1 (5 bases). The CDR3 has 14 amino acids. V lost 5 bases and J 4 bases, leaving 11 bases between the germline ends. Germline V gene data show CDR1 as LNHDA and CDR2 as SQIVND (reference sequence). CDR3 nucleotides: TGTGCCAGTAGTCTCACAGGAGCCACCGGGGAGCTGTTTTTT. The encoded protein is CASSLTGATGELFF.

The V and J genes are TRBV12-3 or TRBV12-4 and TRBJ1-1; tentatively, D is TRBD1 (5 bases). The CDR3 contains 13 residues. Trimming removed 8 bases from V and 2 bases from J, with 12 bases in between. The CDR3 loop reads CASCLTANTEAFF. Written as DNA, the CDR3 is TGTGCCAGCTGTCTGACAGCTAACACTGAAGCTTTCTTT.

This chain joins TRBV9 and TRBJ2-3; D ambiguous. Per germline, CDR1 SGDLS and CDR2 YYNGEE. The CDR3 length is 14 residues. Trimming left V 0 bases short and J 6 bases short, with 11 bases between. CDR3 DNA sequence: TGTGCCAGCAGCGTAGCCCTAGGTACGGATACGCAGTATTTT. This translates into CASSVALGTDTQYF.

The gene calls are TRBV27 and TRBJ2-7, with 8 bases lining up with TRBD1. J was trimmed by 0 bases and V by 6 bases; bases with no gene match: 4. The CDR3 extends over 14 amino acids. Germline-derived CDR1 and CDR2 are MNHEY and SMNVEV (reference sequence). The CDR3 sequence is CASRLTGGSYEQYF. The CDR3 DNA follows: TGTGCCAGCAGGCTAACAGGGGGCTCCTACGAGCAGTACTTC.

The V and J genes are TRBV2 and TRBJ1-1, with TRBD1 matching over 9 bases. Trimming cost V 6 bases and J 4 bases; bases outside gene matches: 15. The CDR3 totals 17 residues. Per the germline V gene, CDR1 is SNHLY and CDR2 is FYNNEI. The CDR3: CASSRAGTGTMSTEAFF. The CDR3 coding sequence is TGTGCCAGCAGCCGCGCCGGGACAGGGACGATGAGCACTGAAGCTTTCTTT.